This is a list of T cell receptor beta chains from one sample in a study of cytomegalovirus exposure and HLA in healthy donors. Some clones are missing from TCRdb's copy, which holds only in-frame ones; the method was immunoSEQ multiplex PCR. This table holds more than 95,000 clones, about 80% found once. Sequencing was carried out using PBMCs. Receptors originate from a woman aged 40-49 years in good health and CMV-seronegative. Both conserved end residues are trimmed from each CDR3. The order of the fields is V gene, CDR3 protein.

TRBV30,AWNYPEANTGELF
TRBV27,ASSWGGDTEAF
TRBV19,ASSSGLSYEQY
TRBV7-3,ASSLSSGSFEQY
TRBV5-8,ASSGILAGVGETQY
TRBV5-1,ASSLADAGISSYNEQF
TRBV15,ATRPGQGYLLEQF
TRBV10-3,AISESQGPGTEAF
TRBV28,ASSSTYEQY
TRBV27,ASSLSGGEGYNEQF
TRBV30,AIVRLPNTEAF
TRBV30,AWSARDGFHEQF
TRBV5-8,ASSLGTSRV
TRBV19,ASSPLGGLDTQY
TRBV6-6,ASSYSGGAETQY
TRBV7-9,ASSSGTGVSGNTIY
TRBV7-3,ASSRGLAGGITGELF
TRBV29-1,SVRTDPRYEQY
TRBV28,ASSSRSQQY
TRBV9,ASSARQGLNTEAF
TRBV29-1,SVVGGGGNYGYT
TRBV6-5,ASSYGGLLEPSTF